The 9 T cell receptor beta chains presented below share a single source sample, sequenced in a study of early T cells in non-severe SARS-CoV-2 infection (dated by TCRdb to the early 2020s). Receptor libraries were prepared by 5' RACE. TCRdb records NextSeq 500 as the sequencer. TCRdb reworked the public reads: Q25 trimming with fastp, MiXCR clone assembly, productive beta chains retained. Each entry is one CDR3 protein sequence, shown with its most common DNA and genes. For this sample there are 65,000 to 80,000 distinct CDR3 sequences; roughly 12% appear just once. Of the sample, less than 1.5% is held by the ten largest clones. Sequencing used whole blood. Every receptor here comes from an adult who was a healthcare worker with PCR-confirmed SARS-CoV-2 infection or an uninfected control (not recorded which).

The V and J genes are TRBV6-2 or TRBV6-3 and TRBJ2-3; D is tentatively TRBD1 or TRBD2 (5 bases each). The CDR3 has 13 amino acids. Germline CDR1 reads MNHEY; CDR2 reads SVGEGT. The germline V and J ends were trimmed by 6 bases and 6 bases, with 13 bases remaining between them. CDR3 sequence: CASSAGDRDTQYF. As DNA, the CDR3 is TGTGCCAGCAGCGCCGGGGACCGCGATACGCAGTATTTT.

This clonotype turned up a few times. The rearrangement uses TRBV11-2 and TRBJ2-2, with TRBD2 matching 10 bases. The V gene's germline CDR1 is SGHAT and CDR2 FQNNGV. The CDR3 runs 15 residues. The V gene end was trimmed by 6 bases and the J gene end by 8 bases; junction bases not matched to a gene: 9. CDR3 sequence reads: CASRPLAGAAGELFF. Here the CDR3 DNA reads TGTGCCAGCAGGCCTCTAGCGGGAGCGGCTGGGGAGCTGTTTTTT. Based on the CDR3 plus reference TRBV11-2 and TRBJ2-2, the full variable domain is EAGVAQSPRYKIIEKRQSVAFWCNPISGHATLYWYQQILGQGPKLLIQFQNNGVVDDSQLPKDRFSAERLKGVDSTLKIQPAKLEDSAVYLCASRPLAGAAGELFFGEGSRLTVL.

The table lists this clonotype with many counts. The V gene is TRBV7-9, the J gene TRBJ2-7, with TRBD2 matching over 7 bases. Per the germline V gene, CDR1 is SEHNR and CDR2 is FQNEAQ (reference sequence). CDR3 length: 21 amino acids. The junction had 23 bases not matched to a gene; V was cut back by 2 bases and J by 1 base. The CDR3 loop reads CASSLWPSRGRDRIISYEQYF. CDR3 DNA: TGTGCCAGCAGCTTATGGCCCTCCCGGGGGAGGGACCGCATCATTTCCTACGAGCAGTACTTC.

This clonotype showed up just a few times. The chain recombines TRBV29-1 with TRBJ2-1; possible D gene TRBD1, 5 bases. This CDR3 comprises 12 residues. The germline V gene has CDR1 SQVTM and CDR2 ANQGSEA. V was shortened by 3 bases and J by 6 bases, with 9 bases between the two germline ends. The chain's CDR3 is CSVDRASNEQFF. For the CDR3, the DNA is TGCAGCGTTGACAGGGCCTCCAATGAGCAGTTCTTC.

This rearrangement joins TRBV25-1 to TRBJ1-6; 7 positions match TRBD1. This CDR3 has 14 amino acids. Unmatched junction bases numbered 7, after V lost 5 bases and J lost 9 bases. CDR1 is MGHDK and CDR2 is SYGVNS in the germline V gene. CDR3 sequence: CASSRTGEVSPLHF. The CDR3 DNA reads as TGTGCCAGCAGTCGGACAGGCGAGGTTTCACCCCTCCACTTT.

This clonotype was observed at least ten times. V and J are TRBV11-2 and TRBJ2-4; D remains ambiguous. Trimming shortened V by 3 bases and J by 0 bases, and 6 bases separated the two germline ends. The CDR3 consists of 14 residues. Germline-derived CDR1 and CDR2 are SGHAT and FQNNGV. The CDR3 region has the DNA TGTGCCAGCAGCTTTCAATTAGCCAAAAACATTCAGTACTTC. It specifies CASSFQLAKNIQYF.

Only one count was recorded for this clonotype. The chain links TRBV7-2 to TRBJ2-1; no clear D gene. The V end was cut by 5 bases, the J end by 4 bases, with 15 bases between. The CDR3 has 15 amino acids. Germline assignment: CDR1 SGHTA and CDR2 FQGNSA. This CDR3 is CASSPRARLYNEQFF. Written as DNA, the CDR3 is TGTGCCAGCAGCCCTCGCGCCAGGCTGTACAATGAGCAGTTCTTC.

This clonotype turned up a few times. The CDR3 sequence is CASSPDGYLYGYTF. The DNA of the CDR3 is TGTGCCAGCAGTCCCGACGGTTACCTCTATGGCTACACCTTC. V and J are TRBV7-2 and TRBJ1-2; no reliable D call. Trimming pared 6 bases from V and 4 bases from J, leaving 15 bases between. Germline CDR1 is SGHTA and CDR2 is FQGNSA. CDR3 length: 14 amino acids.

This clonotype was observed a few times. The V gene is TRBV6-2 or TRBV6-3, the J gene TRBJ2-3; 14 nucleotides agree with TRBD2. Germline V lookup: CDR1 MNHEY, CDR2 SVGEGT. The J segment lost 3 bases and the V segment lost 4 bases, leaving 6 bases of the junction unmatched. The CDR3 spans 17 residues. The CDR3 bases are TGTGCCAGCAGTTCCCCGGGACTAGCGGGAGCTACAGATACGCAGTATTTT. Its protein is CASSSPGLAGATDTQYF.